This passage covers 13 T cell receptor beta chains from one sample sequenced in a study of spatial heterogeneity in lung cancer. Time point of the sample: sample taken at primary tumor resection. Extraction of whole RNA from tumor, nontumor lung or frozen PBMC preceded unsorted sequencing. TCRdb re-called the 5' RACE reads through MiXCR, storing one row per CDR3 protein. The profile shows 45,000 to 65,000 distinct CDR3 sequences, roughly 7.5% of them singletons. The sequencing used PBMCs, collected at surgery. The receptors shown here come from a female donor with early-stage non-small cell lung cancer.

The chain recombines TRBV5-1 with TRBJ2-6; D is unclear. Trimming removed 4 bases from V and 2 bases from J, with 10 bases in between. Germline assignment: CDR1 SGHRS and CDR2 YFSETQ. The CDR3 spans 15 residues. The CDR3 DNA reads TGCGCCAGCAGCCCAAGGGTCGCTGGGGCCAACGTCCTGACTTTC. It specifies CASSPRVAGANVLTF.

This clonotype was found a few times. The genes are TRBV5-1 and TRBJ2-3; D may be TRBD1 or TRBD2 (6 bases each). Germline values: CDR1 SGHRS, CDR2 YFSETQ. This CDR3 has 17 residues. V was clipped by 0 bases and J by 2 bases, with 16 bases between them. The DNA of the CDR3 is TGCGCCAGCAGCTTGGTCCCCGGGGGCTCCTACACAGATACGCAGTATTTT. It specifies CASSLVPGGSYTDTQYF.

This clonotype appeared many times. The gene calls are TRBV28 and TRBJ2-1, with D tentatively TRBD1 or TRBD2 (5 bases each). CDR3 length: 11 residues. The germline V and J ends were trimmed by 8 bases and 4 bases, with 6 bases remaining between them. The germline gives CDR1 MDHEN, CDR2 SYDVKM. As DNA, the CDR3 is TGTGCCAGCGGGGGATACAATGAGCAGTTCTTC. Encoded protein: CASGGYNEQFF. The full variable domain, rest sourced from reference TRBV28 and TRBJ2-1, is DVKVTQSSRYLVKRTGEKVFLECVQDMDHENMFWYRQDPGLGLRLIYFSYDVKMKEKGDIPEGYSVSREKKERFSLILESASTNQTSMYLCASGGYNEQFFGPGTRLTVL.

This clonotype was seen more than once but under ten times. The chain is built from TRBV5-5 and TRBJ2-1; D may be TRBD1 or TRBD2 (6 bases each). CDR1 is SGHKS and CDR2 is YYEKEE in the germline V gene (reference sequence). V was shortened by 4 bases and J by 7 bases, with 21 bases between the two germline ends. The CDR3 consists of 16 residues. The CDR3 region has the DNA TGTGCCAGCAGCGGGGGGCGGGGCCCTTATGAGAATGAGCAGTTCTTC. The encoded protein is CASSGGRGPYENEQFF.

This clonotype was recorded many times. V is TRBV20-1 and J is TRBJ2-1, with TRBD2 as a possible D gene (6 bases). There are 13 residues in the CDR3. The V gene lost 7 bases and the J gene lost 9 bases, with 19 bases spanning the gap. CDR1 and CDR2 (germline): DFQATT, SNEGSKA (reference sequence). CDR3 residues: CSGMGLQVGEQFF. DNA of the CDR3: TGCAGTGGCATGGGACTTCAAGTGGGTGAGCAGTTCTTC.

This clonotype has a count of ten or more. The chain uses TRBV7-9 and TRBJ2-3; 7 bases map to TRBD2. CDR3 length: 16 amino acids. Trimming took 5 bases from V and 4 from J; bases not matched to a gene: 12. Germline CDR1 is SEHNR and CDR2 is FQNEAQ (reference sequence). The CDR3 DNA reads TGTGCCAGCAGCCTACGAAGCGGGGAGAGTTCAGATACGCAGTATTTT. It is translated as CASSLRSGESSDTQYF.

This clonotype has a count of ten or more. The rearrangement joins TRBV5-1 to TRBJ2-3; possibly TRBD2 for D (5 bases). Per the germline V gene, CDR1 is SGHRS and CDR2 is YFSETQ. The CDR3 sequence is 14 residues long. Trimming left V 4 bases short and J 2 bases short, with 11 bases between. The CDR3 is CASSEMTNTDTQYF. The CDR3 coding sequence is TGCGCCAGCAGCGAGATGACTAACACAGATACGCAGTATTTT. The full variable domain, its missing parts supplied by reference TRBV5-1 and TRBJ2-3, is KAGVTQTPRYLIKTRGQQVTLSCSPISGHRSVSWYQQTPGQGLQFLFEYFSETQRNKGNFPGRFSGRQFSNSRSEMNVSTLELGDSALYLCASSEMTNTDTQYFGPGTRLTVL.

This sequence joins TRBV12-3 or TRBV12-4 and TRBJ2-3; TRBD2 might be the D (6 bases). V was clipped by 3 bases and J by 4 bases, with 14 bases between them. The CDR3 runs 15 residues. The CDR3 sequence: CASSFRRGSADTQYF. The CDR3 DNA reads TGTGCCAGCAGTTTCAGGCGGGGATCGGCAGATACGCAGTATTTT.

This clonotype has at least ten counts. This chain's CDR3 is CASSHPTLLETQYF. The CDR3 DNA follows: TGTGCCAGCAGCCATCCGACCCTACTGGAGACCCAGTACTTC. This chain joins TRBV3-1 and TRBJ2-5; D remains unclear. Between the trimmed V and J ends, which lost 3 bases and 5 bases, there was a span of 13 bases. There are 14 residues in the CDR3. The germline V gene encodes CDR1 LGHDT and CDR2 YNNKEL (reference sequence).

In this sample, this clonotype turned up a few times. A much larger clone lies a single base off, so this may be a read error. J is TRBJ2-2 and V is TRBV18; D not resolved. Trimming shortened V by 5 bases and J by 7 bases, and 14 bases separated the two germline ends. The CDR3 sequence is 14 residues long. Per germline, CDR1 KGHSH and CDR2 LQKENI. The CDR3 coding sequence is TGTGCCAGCTCATCAGACGTTGTGAGCGGGGAGCTGTTTTTT. This encodes CASSSDVVSGELFF.

This clonotype turned up a few times. The chain employs TRBV7-2 and TRBJ2-5; 9 nucleotides align to TRBD2. Per germline, CDR1 SGHTA and CDR2 FQGNSA. The CDR3 length is 16 residues. The trim removed 2 bases at V and 3 bases at J, leaving 7 bases unmatched. Here the CDR3 DNA reads TGTGCCAGCAGCTTAATCTCTAGCGGGGCAAAAGAGACCCAGTACTTC. Protein sequence: CASSLISSGAKETQYF.

This clonotype has a count of ten or more. J is TRBJ1-4 and V is TRBV29-1; 7 nucleotides match TRBD1. Trimming took 6 bases from V and 4 from J; bases not matched to a gene: 8. Germline values: CDR1 SQVTM, CDR2 ANQGSEA. The CDR3 length is 14 residues. The DNA for the CDR3 is TGCAGCGTAACTGGGACAGCCCTTAATGAAAAACTGTTTTTT. Its translation is CSVTGTALNEKLFF.

This clonotype was counted ten times or more. The V call is TRBV7-3, the J call TRBJ1-6; TRBD1 aligns across 8 bases. Germline CDR1 is SGHTA and CDR2 is FQGTGA. The CDR3 extends over 14 amino acids. With 5 bases clipped from V and 9 bases from J, the junction kept 6 bases outside the gene matches. In DNA form, the CDR3 reads TGTGCCAGCAGCATAGGACAGGGTACTTCACCCCTCCACTTT. Protein: CASSIGQGTSPLHF.